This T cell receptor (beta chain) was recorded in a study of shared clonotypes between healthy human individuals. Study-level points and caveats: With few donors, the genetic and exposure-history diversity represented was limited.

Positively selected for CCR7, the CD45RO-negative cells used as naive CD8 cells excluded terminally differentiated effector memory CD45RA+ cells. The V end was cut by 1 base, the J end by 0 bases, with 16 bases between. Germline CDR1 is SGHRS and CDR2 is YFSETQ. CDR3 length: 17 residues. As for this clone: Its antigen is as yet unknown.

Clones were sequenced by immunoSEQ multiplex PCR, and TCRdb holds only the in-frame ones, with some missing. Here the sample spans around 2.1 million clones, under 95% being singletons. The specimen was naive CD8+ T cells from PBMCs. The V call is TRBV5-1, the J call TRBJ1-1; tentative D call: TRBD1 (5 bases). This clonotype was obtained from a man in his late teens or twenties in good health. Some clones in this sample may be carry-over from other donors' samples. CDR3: CASSLSAGLVLNTEAFF. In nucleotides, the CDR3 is TGCGCCAGCAGCTTGTCGGCGGGGCTGGTCTTGAACACTGAAGCTTTCTTT.